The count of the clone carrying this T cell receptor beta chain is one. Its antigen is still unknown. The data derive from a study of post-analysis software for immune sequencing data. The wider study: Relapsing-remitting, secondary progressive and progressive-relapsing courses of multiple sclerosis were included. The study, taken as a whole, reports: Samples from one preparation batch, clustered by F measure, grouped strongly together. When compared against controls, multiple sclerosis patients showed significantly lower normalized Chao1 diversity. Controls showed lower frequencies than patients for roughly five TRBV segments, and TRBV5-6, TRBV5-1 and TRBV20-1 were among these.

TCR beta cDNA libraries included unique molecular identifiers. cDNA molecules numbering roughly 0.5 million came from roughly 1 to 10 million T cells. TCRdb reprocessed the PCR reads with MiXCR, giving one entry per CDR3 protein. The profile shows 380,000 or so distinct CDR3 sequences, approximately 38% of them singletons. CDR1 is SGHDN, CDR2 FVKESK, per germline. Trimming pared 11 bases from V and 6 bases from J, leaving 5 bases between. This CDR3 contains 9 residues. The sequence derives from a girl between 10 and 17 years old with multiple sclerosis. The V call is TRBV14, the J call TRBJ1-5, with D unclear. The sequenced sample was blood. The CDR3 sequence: CALGQPQHF. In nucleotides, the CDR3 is TGTGCCCTAGGTCAGCCCCAGCATTTT.